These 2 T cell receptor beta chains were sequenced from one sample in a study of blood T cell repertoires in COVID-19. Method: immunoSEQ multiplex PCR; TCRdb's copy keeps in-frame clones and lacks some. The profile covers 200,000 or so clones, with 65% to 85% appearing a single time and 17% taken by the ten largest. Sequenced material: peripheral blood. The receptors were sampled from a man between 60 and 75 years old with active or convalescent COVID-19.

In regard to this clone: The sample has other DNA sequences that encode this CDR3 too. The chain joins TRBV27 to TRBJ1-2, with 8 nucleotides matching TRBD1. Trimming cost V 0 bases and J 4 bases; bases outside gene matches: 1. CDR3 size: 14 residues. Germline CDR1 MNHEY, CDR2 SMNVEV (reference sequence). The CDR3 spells CASSLSGQGYGYTF. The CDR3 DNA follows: TGTGCCAGCAGTTTATCTGGACAGGGCTATGGCTACACCTTC.

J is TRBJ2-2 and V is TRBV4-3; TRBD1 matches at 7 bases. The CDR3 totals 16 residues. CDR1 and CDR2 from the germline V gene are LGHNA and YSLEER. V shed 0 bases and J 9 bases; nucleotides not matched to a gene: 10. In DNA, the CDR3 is TGCGCCAGCAGCCAAGATGATAGGCAGGGGGAAAGGGAGCTGTTTTTT. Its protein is CASSQDDRQGERELFF.